Reported below is one TCR beta chain. What this receptor recognizes is not known. Per-base qualities were not stored, and no clone one base away is much larger. Including the terminal cysteine and phenylalanine, the CDR3 comprises 14 residues. Only the CDR3 region is kept as DNA, spanning 42 bases read in frame from base 1. Trimming at the junction amounts to 0 bases on V and 7 bases on J, and the germline ends lie 12 bases apart. The germline V gene supplies CDR1 SGHTA and CDR2 FQGTGA. TCRbeta CDR3 regions were amplified from genomic DNA using the immunoSEQ Assay, a bias-controlled multiplex PCR. Turning to the authors' computational methods: The number of nucleated cells in each sample was estimated from the amplification of reference gene primers within the assay. To quantify the absolute abundance of each unique TCRbeta CDR3 rearrangement, sequence reads were collapsed and filtered. For each sample, productive Simpson clonality was calculated as the square root of Simpson's diversity index over productive rearrangements. TCRdb stores this immuneACCESS table with in-frame sequences only. Part of the clones is absent; in the studies checked, under half of the shortfall reflects unresolved V genes, and no reason is known for the rest. V and J calls and clone size follow that table, whereas D and trimming were derived from the DNA. The sample data list approximately 60,000 clones, and approximately 93% of these were observed just once. The ten top clones hold around 2.6% of the sample.

The data were obtained in a study of blood T cell repertoires in COVID-19 (dated by TCRdb to 2020 to 2022). Context from the whole study: Samples from collaborators originated in the United States, Italy and Spain and spanned both the acute and convalescent phases of COVID-19. The prospective study material was composed of cDNA or gDNA derived from T cells, B-cell-depleted T cells, or PBMCs. Subjects who had been exposed to COVID-19, were actively infected with it, or had recovered from it provided the deeply sampled blood TCRbeta repertoires that made up the dataset. The repertoires were released in a freely available public database meant as a resource for research on the immune response to SARS-CoV-2. The samples were drawn from two sources: the first 160 participants of the ongoing ImmuneRACE study, and about 1,300 subjects contributed by 6 global collaborators. A de-identified subject ID, COVID-19 status, age in years and sex were almost always included in the sample metadata. Where HLA class I and class II types were available, the types were taken from metadata supplied by the sample provider, not from assay-based typing.

The collaborating institutions used their own protocols to collect whole blood in K2EDTA tubes. For TCRbeta analysis, collaborator samples were shipped as frozen whole blood, as isolated PBMCs, or as DNA extracted from either sample type. General study outcomes and caveats: The amount of clinical and demographic metadata varied by source and participant and was provided uncurated.

This clonotype was sampled from a man between 70 and 80 years old with active COVID-19. The sequenced material came from peripheral blood. The V and J segments used are TRBV7-3 and TRBJ1-1; the D gene is possibly TRBD1, with 6 bases matching. The CDR3 protein sequence reads: CASSLTLGAGEAFF. The DNA sequence reads TGTGCCAGCAGCTTAACGTTGGGGGCCGGTGAAGCTTTCTTT.